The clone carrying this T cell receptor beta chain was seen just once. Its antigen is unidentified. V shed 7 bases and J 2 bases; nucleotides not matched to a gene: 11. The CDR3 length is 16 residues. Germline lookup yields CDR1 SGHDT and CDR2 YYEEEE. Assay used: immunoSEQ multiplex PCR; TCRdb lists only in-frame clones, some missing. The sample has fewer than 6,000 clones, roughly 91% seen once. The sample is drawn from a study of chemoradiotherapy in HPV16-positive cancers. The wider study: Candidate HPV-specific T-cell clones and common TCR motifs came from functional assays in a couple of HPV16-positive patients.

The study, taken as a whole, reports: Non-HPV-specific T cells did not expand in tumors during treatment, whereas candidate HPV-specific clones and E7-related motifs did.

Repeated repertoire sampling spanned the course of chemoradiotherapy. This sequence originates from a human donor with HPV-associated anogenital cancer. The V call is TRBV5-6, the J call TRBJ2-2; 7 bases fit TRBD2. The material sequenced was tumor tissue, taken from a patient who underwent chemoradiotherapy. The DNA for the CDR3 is TGTGCCAGCGGCCTCTGGGGGGGACCCAACACCGGGGAGCTGTTTTTT. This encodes CASGLWGGPNTGELFF.